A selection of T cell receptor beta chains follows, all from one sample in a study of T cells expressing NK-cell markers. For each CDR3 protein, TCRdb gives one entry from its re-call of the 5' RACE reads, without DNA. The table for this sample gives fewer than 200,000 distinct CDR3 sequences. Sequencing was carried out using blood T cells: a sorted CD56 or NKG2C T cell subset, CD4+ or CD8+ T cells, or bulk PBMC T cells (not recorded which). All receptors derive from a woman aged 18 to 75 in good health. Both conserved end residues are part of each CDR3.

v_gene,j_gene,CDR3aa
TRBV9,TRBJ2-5,CASSVGSSGGMQTQYF
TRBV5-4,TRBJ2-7,CASSLAGWGLSYEQYF
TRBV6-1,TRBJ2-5,CASSPTGWDETQYF
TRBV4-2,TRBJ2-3,CASSGGQMTSGGTTDTQYF
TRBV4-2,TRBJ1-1,CASSQDVTEAFF
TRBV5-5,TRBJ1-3,CASSLSGPRTGNTIYF
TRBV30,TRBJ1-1,CAWNRDRGSAEAFF
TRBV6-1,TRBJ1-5,CASRSAGAGRGNQPQHF
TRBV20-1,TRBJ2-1,CSALSGNEQFF
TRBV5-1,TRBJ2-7,CASSQERESYEQYF
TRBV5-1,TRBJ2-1,CASSLGDRGIEDEQFF
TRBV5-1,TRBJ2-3,CASSLDSPGGATDTQYF
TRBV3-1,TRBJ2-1,CASSQAVTGYNEQFF
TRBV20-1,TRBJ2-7,CSASKRGRDEQYF
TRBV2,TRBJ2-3,CASSGLRTGSTDTQYF
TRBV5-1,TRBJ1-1,CASIPGQGAGTEAFF